The clone carrying this T cell receptor beta chain has a single count. What it recognizes is unknown. The source of the sample is a study of T cell clones after liver transplantation. Study-level information: Timepoints were pre-transplant, pre-withdrawal, and after withdrawal was completed or failed.

Findings of the study overall: Migration into the graft, not deletion, may explain lost graft donor-reactive T cells.

Clones were sequenced by immunoSEQ multiplex PCR, and TCRdb holds only the in-frame ones, with some missing. The table has 95,000 to 110,000 clones, about 80% seen once. The source is a human patient who received a liver transplant. Some of the T cells may derive from the graft donor. The starting material was CD4+ T cells from blood, obtained approximately 50 months after liver transplant.

The CDR3 sequence is CASSLGQWNTEAFF. CDR3 DNA: TGTGCCAGCAGCTTAGGACAGTGGAACACTGAAGCTTTCTTT. The V and J genes are TRBV7-2 and TRBJ1-1; TRBD1 is a possible D gene (5 bases). The CDR3 is 14 residues long. Germline CDR1 is SGHTA and CDR2 is FQGNSA. The germline V and J ends were trimmed by 1 base and 1 base, with 7 bases remaining between them.